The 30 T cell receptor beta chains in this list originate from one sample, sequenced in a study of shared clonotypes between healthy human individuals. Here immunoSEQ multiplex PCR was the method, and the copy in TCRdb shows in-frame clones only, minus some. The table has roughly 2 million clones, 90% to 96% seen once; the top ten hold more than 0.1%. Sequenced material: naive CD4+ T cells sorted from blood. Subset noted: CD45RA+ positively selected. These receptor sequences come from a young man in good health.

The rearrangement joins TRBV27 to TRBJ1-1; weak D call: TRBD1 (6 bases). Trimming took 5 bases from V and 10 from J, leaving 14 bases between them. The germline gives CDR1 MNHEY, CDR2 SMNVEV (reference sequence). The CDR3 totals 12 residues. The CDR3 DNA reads TGTGCCAGCAGTCCTACAGGGAGAGGAGCTTTCTTT. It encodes CASSPTGRGAFF.

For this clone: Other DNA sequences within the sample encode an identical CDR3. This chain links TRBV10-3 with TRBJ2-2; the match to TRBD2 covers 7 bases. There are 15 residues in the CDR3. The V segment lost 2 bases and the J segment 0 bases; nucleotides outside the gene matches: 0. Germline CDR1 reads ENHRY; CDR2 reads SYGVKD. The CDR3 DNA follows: TGTGCCATCAGTGAGGGACTAGCGAACACCGGGGAGCTGTTTTTT. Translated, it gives CAISEGLANTGELFF.

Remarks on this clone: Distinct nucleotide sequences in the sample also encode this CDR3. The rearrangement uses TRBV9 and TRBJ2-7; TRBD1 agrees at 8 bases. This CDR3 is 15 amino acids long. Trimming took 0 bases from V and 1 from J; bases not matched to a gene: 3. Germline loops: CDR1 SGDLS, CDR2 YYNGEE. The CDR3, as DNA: TGTGCCAGCAGCGTAGGTGGACAGGGTTCCTACGAGCAGTACTTC. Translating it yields CASSVGGQGSYEQYF.

This CDR3 reads CAISGGLAGESGRVTDTQYF. The CDR3 region has the DNA TGTGCCATCAGTGGAGGACTAGCGGGAGAATCGGGAAGGGTCACAGATACGCAGTATTTT. The chain has TRBV10-3 and TRBJ2-3, with 13 bases fitting TRBD2. CDR1 is ENHRY, CDR2 SYGVKD, per germline. This CDR3 is 20 amino acids long. Trimming removed 4 bases from V and 2 bases from J; junction bases left unmatched: 15.

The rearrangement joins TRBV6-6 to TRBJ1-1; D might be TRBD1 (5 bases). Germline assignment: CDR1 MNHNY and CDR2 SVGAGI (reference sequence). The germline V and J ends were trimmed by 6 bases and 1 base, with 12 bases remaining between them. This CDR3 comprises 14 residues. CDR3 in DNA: TGTGCCAGCAGCCAGACAGACACGAACACTGAAGCTTTCTTT. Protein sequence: CASSQTDTNTEAFF.

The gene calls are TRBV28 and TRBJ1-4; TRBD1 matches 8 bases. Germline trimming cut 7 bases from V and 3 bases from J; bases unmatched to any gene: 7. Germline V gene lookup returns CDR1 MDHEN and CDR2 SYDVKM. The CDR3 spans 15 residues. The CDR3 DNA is TGTGCCAGCACCACAGGGGGGGCGTCTAATGAAAAACTGTTTTTT. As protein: CASTTGGASNEKLFF.

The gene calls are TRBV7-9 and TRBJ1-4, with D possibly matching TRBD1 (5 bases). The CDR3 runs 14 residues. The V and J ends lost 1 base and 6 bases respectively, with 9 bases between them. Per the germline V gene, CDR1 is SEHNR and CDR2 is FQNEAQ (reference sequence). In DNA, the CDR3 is TGTGCCAGCAGCTTAGGGGGCGGGGATGAAAAACTGTTTTTT. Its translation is CASSLGGGDEKLFF.

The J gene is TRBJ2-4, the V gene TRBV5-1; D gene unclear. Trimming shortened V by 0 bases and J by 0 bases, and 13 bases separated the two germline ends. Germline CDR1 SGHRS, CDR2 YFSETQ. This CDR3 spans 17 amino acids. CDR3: CASSLASGALAKNIQYF. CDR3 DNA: TGCGCCAGCAGCTTGGCATCAGGAGCCCTAGCCAAAAACATTCAGTACTTC. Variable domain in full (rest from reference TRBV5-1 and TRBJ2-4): KAGVTQTPRYLIKTRGQQVTLSCSPISGHRSVSWYQQTPGQGLQFLFEYFSETQRNKGNFPGRFSGRQFSNSRSEMNVSTLELGDSALYLCASSLASGALAKNIQYFGAGTRLSVL.

The CDR3 nucleotides read TGCGCCAGCAGCCGAATGGTCACCAATGAGCAGTTCTTC. It translates to CASSRMVTNEQFF. V is TRBV4-1 and J is TRBJ2-1; no reliable D call. Trimming took off 4 bases at V and 6 bases at J, with 10 bases between the two ends. Germline V gives CDR1 MGHRA, CDR2 YSYEKL. The CDR3 spans 13 residues.

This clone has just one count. The CDR3 is CASTPGRAGELFF. The DNA for the CDR3 is TGTGCCAGCACCCCCGGCAGGGCCGGGGAGCTGTTTTTT. This chain uses TRBV6-5 with TRBJ2-2, with D maybe TRBD1 (5 bases). Germline V CDR1 and CDR2: MNHEY, SVGAGI. The V end lost 7 bases, the J end lost 6 bases, and 12 bases lay between the germline ends. The CDR3 consists of 13 residues.

The CDR3 here is CASSPSETFTDTQYF. CDR3 coding DNA: TGTGCCAGTAGTCCCTCGGAAACTTTCACAGATACGCAGTATTTT. V is TRBV19 and J is TRBJ2-3; no clear D gene. The CDR3 has 15 residues. The germline V and J ends were trimmed by 5 bases and 2 bases, with 14 bases remaining between them. Germline V gives CDR1 LNHDA, CDR2 SQIVND (reference sequence).

The CDR3 DNA reads as TGTGCCAGCACCTTCGGGGGACTAGCGTGGAATGAGCAGTTCTTC. Translated: CASTFGGLAWNEQFF. The J gene is TRBJ2-1, the V gene TRBV2; 10 positions match TRBD2. CDR1 and CDR2 from the germline V gene are SNHLY and FYNNEI. J lost 7 bases, V lost 7 bases, and 10 bases had no gene match. This CDR3 has 15 residues. The whole variable domain, remainder taken from reference TRBV2 and TRBJ2-1, is EPEVTQTPSHQVTQMGQEVILRCVPISNHLYFYWYRQILGQKVEFLVSFYNNEISEKSEIFDDQFSVERPDGSNFTLKIRSTKLEDSAMYFCASTFGGLAWNEQFFGPGTRLTVL.

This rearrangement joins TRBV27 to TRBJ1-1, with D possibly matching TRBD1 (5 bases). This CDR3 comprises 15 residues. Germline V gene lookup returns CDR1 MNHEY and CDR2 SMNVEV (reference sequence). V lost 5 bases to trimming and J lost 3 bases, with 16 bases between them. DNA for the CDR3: TGTGCCAGCAGTCTGACCCGGGACGGTTACACTGAAGCTTTCTTT. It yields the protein CASSLTRDGYTEAFF.

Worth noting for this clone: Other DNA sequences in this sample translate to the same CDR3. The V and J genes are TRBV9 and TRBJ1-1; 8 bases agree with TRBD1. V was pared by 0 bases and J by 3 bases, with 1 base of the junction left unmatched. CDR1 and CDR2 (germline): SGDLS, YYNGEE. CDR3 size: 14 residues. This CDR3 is CASSVDRGDTEAFF. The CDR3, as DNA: TGTGCCAGCAGCGTAGACAGGGGGGACACTGAAGCTTTCTTT.

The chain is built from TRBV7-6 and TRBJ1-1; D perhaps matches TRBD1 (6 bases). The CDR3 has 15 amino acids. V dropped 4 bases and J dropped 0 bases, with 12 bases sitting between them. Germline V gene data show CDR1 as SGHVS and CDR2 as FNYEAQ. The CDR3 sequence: CASSSGGGLNTEAFF. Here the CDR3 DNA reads TGTGCCAGCAGCTCCGGAGGGGGGTTGAACACTGAAGCTTTCTTT.

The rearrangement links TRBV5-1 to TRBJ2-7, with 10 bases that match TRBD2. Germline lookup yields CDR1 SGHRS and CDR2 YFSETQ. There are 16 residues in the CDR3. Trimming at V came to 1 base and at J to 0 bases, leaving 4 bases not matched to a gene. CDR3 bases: TGCGCCAGCAGCTTGTCTGGGACTAGCGCCTCCTACGAGCAGTACTTC. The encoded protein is CASSLSGTSASYEQYF.

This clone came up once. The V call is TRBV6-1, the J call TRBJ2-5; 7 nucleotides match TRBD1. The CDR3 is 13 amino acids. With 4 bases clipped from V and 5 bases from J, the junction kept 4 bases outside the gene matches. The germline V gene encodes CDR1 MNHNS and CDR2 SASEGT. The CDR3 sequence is CASSGTGRETQYF. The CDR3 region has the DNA TGTGCCAGCAGTGGGACAGGACGGGAGACCCAGTACTTC.

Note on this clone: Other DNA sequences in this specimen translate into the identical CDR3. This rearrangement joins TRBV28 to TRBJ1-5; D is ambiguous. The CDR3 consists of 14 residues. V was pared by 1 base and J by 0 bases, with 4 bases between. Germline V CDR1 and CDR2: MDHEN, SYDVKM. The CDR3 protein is CASSLSVSNQPQHF. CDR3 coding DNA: TGTGCCAGCAGTTTATCGGTTAGCAATCAGCCCCAGCATTTT.

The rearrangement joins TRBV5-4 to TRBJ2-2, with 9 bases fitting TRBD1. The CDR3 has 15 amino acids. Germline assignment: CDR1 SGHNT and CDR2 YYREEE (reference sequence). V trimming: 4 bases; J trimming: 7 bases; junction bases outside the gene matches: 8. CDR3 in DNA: TGTGCCAGCAGCCTCCGGGACAGGGAGGTCGGGGAGCTGTTTTTT. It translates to CASSLRDREVGELFF.

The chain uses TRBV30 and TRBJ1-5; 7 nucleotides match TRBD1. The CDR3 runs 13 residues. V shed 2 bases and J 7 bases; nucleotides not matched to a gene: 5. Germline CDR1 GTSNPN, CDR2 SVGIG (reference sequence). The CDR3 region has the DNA TGTGCCTGGAGTTCGACCAGGGGGCAGCCCCAGCATTTT. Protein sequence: CAWSSTRGQPQHF.

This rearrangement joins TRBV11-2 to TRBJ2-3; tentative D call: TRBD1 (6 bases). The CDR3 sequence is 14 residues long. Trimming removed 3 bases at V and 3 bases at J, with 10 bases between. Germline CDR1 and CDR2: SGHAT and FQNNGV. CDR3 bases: TGTGCCAGCAGCTTGCAGGGGCTGACAGATACGCAGTATTTT. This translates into CASSLQGLTDTQYF. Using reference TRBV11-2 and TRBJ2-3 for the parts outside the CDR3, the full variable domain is EAGVAQSPRYKIIEKRQSVAFWCNPISGHATLYWYQQILGQGPKLLIQFQNNGVVDDSQLPKDRFSAERLKGVDSTLKIQPAKLEDSAVYLCASSLQGLTDTQYFGPGTRLTVL.

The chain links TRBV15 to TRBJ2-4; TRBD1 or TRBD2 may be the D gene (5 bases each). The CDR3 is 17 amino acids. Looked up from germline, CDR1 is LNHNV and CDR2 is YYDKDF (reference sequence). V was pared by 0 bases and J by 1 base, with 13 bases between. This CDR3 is CATSRDWGPEAKNIQYF. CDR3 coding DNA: TGTGCCACCAGCAGAGATTGGGGACCCGAGGCCAAAAACATTCAGTACTTC.

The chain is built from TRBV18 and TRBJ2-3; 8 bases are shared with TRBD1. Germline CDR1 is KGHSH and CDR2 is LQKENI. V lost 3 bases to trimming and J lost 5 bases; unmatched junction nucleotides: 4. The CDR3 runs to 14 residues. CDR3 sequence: CASSPTGAGDTQYF. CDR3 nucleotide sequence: TGTGCCAGCTCACCGACAGGGGCGGGAGATACGCAGTATTTT.

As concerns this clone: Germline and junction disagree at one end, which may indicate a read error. The CDR3 region has the DNA TGTGCCAGCAGTGCCCAGGGTGCGAAAACCGGGGAGCTGTTTTTT. Its protein product is CASSAQGAKTGELFF. The rearrangement joins TRBV6-4 to TRBJ2-2; possible D gene TRBD1, 5 bases. The germline gives CDR1 MRHNA, CDR2 SNTAGT. The CDR3 totals 15 residues.

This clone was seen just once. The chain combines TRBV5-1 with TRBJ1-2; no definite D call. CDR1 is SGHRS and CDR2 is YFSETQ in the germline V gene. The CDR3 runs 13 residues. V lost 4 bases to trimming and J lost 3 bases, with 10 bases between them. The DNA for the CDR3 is TGCGCCAGCAGCACCTTTACGGACTATGGCTACACCTTC. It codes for CASSTFTDYGYTF.

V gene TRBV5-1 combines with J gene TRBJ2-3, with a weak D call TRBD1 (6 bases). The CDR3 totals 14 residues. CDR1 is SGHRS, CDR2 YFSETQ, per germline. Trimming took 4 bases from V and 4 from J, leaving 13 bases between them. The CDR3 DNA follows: TGCGCCAGCAGCAAAGACAGGCGGGCAGATACGCAGTATTTT. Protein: CASSKDRRADTQYF.

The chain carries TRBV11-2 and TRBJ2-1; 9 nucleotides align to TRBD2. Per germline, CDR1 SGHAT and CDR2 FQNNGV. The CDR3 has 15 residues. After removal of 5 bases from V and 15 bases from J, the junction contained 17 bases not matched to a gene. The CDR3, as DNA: TGTGCCAGCAGCCCACGGATAGCGGGAGCGGTGAATCCGTTCTTC. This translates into CASSPRIAGAVNPFF.

The CDR3 sequence: CASRPRDRVNEKLFF. The CDR3 DNA reads as TGTGCCAGCAGGCCGCGCGACAGGGTTAATGAAAAACTGTTTTTT. The chain has TRBV2 and TRBJ1-4; 7 nucleotides match TRBD1. The J segment lost 4 bases and the V segment lost 6 bases, leaving 8 bases of the junction unmatched. Germline lookup yields CDR1 SNHLY and CDR2 FYNNEI. This CDR3 region has 15 residues.

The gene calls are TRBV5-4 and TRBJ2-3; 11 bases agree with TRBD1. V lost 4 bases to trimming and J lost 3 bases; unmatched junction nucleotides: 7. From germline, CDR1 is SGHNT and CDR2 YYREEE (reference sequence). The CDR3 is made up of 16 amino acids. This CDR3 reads CASSPRTGGLTDTQYF. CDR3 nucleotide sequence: TGTGCCAGCAGCCCACGGACAGGGGGCCTAACAGATACGCAGTATTTT.

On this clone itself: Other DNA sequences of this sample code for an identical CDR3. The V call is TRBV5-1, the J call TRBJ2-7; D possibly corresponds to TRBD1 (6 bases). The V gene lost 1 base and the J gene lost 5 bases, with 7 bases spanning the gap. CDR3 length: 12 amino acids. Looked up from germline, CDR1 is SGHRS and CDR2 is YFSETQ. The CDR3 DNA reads TGCGCCAGCAGCTTGCCAGGGGACGAGCAGTACTTC. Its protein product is CASSLPGDEQYF.